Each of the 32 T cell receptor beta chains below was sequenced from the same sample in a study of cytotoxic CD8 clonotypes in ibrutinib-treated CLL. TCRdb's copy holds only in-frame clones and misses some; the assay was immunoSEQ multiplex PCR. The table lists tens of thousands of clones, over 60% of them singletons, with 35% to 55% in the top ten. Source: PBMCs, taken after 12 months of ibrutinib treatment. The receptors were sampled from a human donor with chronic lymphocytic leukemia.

The DNA for the CDR3 is TGTGCCAGCAGCACGGGACTAGCGGGAGTCAAAGAGACCCAGTACTTC. Translating gives CASSTGLAGVKETQYF. The chain recombines TRBV9 with TRBJ2-5, with 14 bases identical to TRBD2. The V gene end was trimmed by 4 bases and the J gene end by 3 bases; junction bases not matched to a gene: 5. The V gene's germline CDR1 is SGDLS and CDR2 YYNGEE. The CDR3 contains 16 residues.

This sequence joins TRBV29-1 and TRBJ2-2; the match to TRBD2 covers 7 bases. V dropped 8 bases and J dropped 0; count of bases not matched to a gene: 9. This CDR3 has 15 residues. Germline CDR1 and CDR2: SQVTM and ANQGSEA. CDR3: CSMRVAGANTGELFF. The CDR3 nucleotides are TGCAGCATGAGGGTGGCGGGAGCGAACACCGGGGAGCTGTTTTTT.

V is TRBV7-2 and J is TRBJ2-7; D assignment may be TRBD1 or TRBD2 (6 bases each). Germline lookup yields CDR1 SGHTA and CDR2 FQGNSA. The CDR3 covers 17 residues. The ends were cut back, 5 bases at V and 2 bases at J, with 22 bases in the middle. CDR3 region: CASSHRGAGTATYEQYF. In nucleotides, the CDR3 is TGTGCCAGCAGCCATAGGGGGGCCGGGACCGCGACCTACGAGCAGTACTTC.

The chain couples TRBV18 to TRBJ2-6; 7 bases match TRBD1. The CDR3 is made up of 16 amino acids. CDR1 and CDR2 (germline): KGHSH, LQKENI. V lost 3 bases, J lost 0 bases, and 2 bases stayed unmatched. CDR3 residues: CASSPNRGSGANVLTF. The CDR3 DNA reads TGTGCCAGCTCACCCAACAGGGGCTCTGGGGCCAACGTCCTGACTTTC. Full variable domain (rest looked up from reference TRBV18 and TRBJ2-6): NAGVMQNPRHLVRRRGQEARLRCSPMKGHSHVYWYRQLPEEGLKFMVYLQKENIIDESGMPKERFSAEFPKEGPSILRIQQVVRGDSAAYFCASSPNRGSGANVLTFGAGSRLTVL.

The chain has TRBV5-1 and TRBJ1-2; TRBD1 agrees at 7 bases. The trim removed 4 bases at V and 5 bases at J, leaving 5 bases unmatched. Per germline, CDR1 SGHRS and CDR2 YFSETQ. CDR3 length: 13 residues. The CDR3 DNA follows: TGCGCCAGCAGCGAGGGGGCTGGGTATGGCTACACCTTC. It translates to CASSEGAGYGYTF. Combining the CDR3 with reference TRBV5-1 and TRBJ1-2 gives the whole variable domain KAGVTQTPRYLIKTRGQQVTLSCSPISGHRSVSWYQQTPGQGLQFLFEYFSETQRNKGNFPGRFSGRQFSNSRSEMNVSTLELGDSALYLCASSEGAGYGYTFGSGTRLTVV.

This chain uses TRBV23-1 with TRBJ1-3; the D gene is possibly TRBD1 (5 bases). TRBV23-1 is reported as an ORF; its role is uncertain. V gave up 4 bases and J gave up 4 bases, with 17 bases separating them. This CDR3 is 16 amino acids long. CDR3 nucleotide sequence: TGCGCCAGCAGTCCTTCCGGGACGCCGAACGGAAACACCATATATTTT. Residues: CASSPSGTPNGNTIYF.

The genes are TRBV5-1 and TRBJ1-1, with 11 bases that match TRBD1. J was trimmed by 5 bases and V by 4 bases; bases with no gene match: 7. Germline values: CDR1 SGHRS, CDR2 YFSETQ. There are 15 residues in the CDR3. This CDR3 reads CASSPGQGGRTEAFF. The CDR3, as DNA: TGCGCCAGCAGCCCGGGACAGGGGGGAAGGACTGAAGCTTTCTTT.

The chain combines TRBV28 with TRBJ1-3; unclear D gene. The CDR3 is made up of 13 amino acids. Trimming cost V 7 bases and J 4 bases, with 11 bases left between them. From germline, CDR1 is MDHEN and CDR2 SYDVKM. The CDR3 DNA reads TGTGCCAGCATTTCCCACTCGGGAAACACCATATATTTT. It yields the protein CASISHSGNTIYF. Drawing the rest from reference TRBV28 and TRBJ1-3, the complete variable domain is DVKVTQSSRYLVKRTGEKVFLECVQDMDHENMFWYRQDPGLGLRLIYFSYDVKMKEKGDIPEGYSVSREKKERFSLILESASTNQTSMYLCASISHSGNTIYFGEGSWLTVV.

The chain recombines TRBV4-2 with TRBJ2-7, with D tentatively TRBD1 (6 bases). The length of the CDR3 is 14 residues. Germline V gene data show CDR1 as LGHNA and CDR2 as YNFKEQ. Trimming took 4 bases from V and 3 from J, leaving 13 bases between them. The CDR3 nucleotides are TGTGCCAGCAGCCCTACAGGGAGCGGCTACGAGCAGTACTTC. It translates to CASSPTGSGYEQYF.

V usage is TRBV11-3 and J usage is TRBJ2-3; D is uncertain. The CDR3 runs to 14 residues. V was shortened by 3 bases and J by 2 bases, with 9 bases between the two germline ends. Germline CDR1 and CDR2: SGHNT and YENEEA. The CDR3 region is CASSLNRNTDTQYF. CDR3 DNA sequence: TGTGCCAGCAGCTTGAATAGGAACACAGATACGCAGTATTTT. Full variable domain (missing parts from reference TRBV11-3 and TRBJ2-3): EAGVVQSPRYKIIEKKQPVAFWCNPISGHNTLYWYLQNLGQGPELLIRYENEEAVDDSQLPKDRFSAERLKGVDSTLKIQPAELGDSAVYLCASSLNRNTDTQYFGPGTRLTVL.

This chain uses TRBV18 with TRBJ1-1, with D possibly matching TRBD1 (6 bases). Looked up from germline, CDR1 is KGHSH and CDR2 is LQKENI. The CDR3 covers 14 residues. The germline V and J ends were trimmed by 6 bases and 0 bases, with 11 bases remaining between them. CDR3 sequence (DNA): TGTGCCAGCTCCGAGGACAGAATGAACACTGAAGCTTTCTTT. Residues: CASSEDRMNTEAFF.

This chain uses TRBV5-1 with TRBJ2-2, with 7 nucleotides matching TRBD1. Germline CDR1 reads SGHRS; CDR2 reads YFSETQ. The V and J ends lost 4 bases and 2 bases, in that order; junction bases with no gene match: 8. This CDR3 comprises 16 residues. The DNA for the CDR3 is TGCGCCAGCAGCCTCGGGACAGATAGAAACACCGGGGAGCTGTTTTTT. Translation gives CASSLGTDRNTGELFF. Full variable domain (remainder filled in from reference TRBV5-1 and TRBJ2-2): KAGVTQTPRYLIKTRGQQVTLSCSPISGHRSVSWYQQTPGQGLQFLFEYFSETQRNKGNFPGRFSGRQFSNSRSEMNVSTLELGDSALYLCASSLGTDRNTGELFFGEGSRLTVL.

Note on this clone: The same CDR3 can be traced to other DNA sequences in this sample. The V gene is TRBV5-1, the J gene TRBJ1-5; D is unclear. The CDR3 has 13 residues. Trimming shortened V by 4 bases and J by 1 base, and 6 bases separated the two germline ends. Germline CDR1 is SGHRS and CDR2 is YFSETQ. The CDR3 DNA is TGCGCCAGCAGCCTCGACAGCAATCAGCCCCAGCATTTT. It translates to CASSLDSNQPQHF.

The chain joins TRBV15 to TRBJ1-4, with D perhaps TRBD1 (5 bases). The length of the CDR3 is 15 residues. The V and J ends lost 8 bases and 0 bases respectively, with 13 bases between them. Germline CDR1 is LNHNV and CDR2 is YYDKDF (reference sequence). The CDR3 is CATRRTTATNEKLFF. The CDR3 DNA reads TGTGCCACCCGGCGGACAACCGCAACTAATGAAAAACTGTTTTTT.

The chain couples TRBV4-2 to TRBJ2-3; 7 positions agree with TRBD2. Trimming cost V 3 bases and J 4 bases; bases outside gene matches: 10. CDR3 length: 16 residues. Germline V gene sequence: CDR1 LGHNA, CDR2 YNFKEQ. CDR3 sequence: CASSQNPRTRSDTQYF. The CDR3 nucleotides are TGTGCCAGCAGCCAGAACCCACGGACTAGATCAGATACGCAGTATTTT.

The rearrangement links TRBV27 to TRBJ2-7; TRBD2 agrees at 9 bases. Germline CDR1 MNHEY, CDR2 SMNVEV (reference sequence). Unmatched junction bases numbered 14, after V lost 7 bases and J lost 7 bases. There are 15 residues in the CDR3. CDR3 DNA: TGTGCCAGCACCCAAGCGGCGGGAGGGCCGGGGGAGCAGTACTTC. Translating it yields CASTQAAGGPGEQYF.

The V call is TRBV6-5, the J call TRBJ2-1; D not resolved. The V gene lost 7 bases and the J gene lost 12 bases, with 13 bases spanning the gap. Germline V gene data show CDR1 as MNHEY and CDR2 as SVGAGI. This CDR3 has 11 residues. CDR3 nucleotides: TGTGCCAGCACGGCGCTTTCGGTGCAGTTCTTC. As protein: CASTALSVQFF.

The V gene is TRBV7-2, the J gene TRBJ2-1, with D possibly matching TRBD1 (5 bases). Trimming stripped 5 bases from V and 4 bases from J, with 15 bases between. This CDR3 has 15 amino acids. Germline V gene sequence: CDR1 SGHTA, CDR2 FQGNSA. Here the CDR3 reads CASSPQVGQYNEQFF. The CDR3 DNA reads TGTGCCAGCAGCCCTCAGGTGGGGCAATACAATGAGCAGTTCTTC.

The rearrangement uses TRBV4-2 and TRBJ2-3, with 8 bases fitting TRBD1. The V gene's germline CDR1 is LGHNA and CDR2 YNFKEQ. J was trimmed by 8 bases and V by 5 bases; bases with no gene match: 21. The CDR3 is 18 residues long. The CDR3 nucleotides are TGTGCCAGCAGCGAAGGACAGGGCTCACGGCACAGGGGGGCTACGCAGTATTTT. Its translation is CASSEGQGSRHRGATQYF.

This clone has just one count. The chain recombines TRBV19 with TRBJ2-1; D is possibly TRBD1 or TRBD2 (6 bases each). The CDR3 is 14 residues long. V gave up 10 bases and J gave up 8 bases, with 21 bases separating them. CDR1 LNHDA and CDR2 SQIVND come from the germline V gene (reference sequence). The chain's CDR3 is CATAMRGAGDEQFF. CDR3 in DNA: TGTGCCACAGCGATGAGGGGGGCTGGCGATGAGCAGTTCTTC.

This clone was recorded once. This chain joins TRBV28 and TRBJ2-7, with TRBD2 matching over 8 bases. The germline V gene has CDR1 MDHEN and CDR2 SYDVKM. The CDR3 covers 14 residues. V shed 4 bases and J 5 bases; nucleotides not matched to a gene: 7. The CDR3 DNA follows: TGTGCCAGCAGTTCAAGCGGGAGATACAACGAGCAGTACTTC. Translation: CASSSSGRYNEQYF.

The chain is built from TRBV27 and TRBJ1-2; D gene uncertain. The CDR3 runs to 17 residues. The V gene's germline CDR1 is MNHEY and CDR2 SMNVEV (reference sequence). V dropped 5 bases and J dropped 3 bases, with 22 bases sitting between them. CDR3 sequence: CASSQRVTVVQHYGYTF. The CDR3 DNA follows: TGTGCCAGCAGTCAACGGGTCACCGTAGTACAGCACTATGGCTACACCTTC.

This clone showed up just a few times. CDR3 sequence: CASSLRADRGSEQYF. The CDR3 DNA follows: TGTGCCAGCAGCTTGCGAGCGGACAGGGGTTCCGAGCAGTACTTC. The chain uses TRBV7-7 and TRBJ2-7; 9 nucleotides line up with TRBD1. V gave up 3 bases and J gave up 6 bases; unmatched junction bases: 9. This CDR3 is built from 15 residues. CDR1 is SSHAT and CDR2 is FNYEAQ in the germline V gene (reference sequence). The whole variable domain, filled in from reference TRBV7-7 and TRBJ2-7, reads GAGVSQSPRYKVTKRGQDVTLRCDPISSHATLYWYQQALGQGPEFLTYFNYEAQPDKSGLPSDRFSAERPEGSISTLTIQRTEQRDSAMYRCASSLRADRGSEQYFGPGTRLTVT.

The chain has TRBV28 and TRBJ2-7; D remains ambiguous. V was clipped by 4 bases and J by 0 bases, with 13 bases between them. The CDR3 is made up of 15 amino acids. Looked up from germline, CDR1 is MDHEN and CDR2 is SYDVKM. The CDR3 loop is CASSSGAEHSYEQYF. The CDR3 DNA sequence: TGTGCCAGCAGTTCGGGCGCGGAGCACTCCTACGAGCAGTACTTC.

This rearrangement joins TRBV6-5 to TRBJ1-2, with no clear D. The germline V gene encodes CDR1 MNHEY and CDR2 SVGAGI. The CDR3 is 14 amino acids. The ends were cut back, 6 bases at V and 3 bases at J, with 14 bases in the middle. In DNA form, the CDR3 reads TGTGCCAGCAGCCCAGTTGGAGCCTACTATGGCTACACCTTC. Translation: CASSPVGAYYGYTF.

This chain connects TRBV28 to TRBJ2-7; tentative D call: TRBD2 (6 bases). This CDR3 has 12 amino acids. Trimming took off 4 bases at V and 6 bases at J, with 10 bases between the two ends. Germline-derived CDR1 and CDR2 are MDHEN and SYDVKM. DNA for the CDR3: TGTGCCAGCAGTTGGACTATTTCCGAGCAGTACTTC. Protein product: CASSWTISEQYF.

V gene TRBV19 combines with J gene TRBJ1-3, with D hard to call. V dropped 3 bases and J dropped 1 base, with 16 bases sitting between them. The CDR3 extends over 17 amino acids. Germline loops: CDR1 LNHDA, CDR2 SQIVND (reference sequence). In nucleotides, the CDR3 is TGTGCCAGTAGTATCAGCAGGCCGGGATTTTCTGGAAACACCATATATTTT. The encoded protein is CASSISRPGFSGNTIYF.

The chain's CDR3 is CASRPGQVRMNTEAFF. The CDR3 bases are TGTGCCAGCAGACCGGGACAGGTTCGAATGAACACTGAAGCTTTCTTT. The V call is TRBV2, the J call TRBJ1-1; 8 bases match TRBD1. The V segment lost 6 bases and the J segment 0 bases; nucleotides outside the gene matches: 9. This CDR3 is built from 16 residues. Germline lookup yields CDR1 SNHLY and CDR2 FYNNEI. Drawing the rest from reference TRBV2 and TRBJ1-1, the complete variable domain is EPEVTQTPSHQVTQMGQEVILRCVPISNHLYFYWYRQILGQKVEFLVSFYNNEISEKSEIFDDQFSVERPDGSNFTLKIRSTKLEDSAMYFCASRPGQVRMNTEAFFGQGTRLTVV.

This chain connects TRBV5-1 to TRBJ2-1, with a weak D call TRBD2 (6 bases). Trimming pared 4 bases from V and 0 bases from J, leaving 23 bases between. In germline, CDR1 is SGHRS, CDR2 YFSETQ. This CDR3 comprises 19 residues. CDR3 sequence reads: CASSRRGVIAESSYNEQFF. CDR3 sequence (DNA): TGCGCCAGCAGCCGACGCGGCGTTATAGCGGAAAGCTCCTACAATGAGCAGTTCTTC.

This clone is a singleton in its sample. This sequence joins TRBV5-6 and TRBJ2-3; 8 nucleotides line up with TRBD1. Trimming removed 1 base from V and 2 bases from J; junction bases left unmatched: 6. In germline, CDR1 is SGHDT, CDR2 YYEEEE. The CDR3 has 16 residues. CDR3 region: CASSLFRQGSTDTQYF. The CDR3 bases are TGTGCCAGCAGCTTGTTCCGACAGGGGTCCACAGATACGCAGTATTTT.

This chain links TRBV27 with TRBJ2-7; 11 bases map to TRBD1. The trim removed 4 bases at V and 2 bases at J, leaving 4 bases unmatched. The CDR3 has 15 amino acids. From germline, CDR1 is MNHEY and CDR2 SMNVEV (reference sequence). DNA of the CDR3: TGTGCCAGCAGTTCAAAGGGACAGGGGGCCTACGAGCAGTACTTC. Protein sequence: CASSSKGQGAYEQYF.

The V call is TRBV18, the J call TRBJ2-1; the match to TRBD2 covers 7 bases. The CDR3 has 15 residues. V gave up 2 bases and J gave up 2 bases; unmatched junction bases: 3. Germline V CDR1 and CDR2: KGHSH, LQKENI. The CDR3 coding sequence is TGTGCCAGCTCACCAGGGGGGGGTACCTACAATGAGCAGTTCTTC. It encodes CASSPGGGTYNEQFF.